Listed here is a single TCR beta chain. This sample stems from a study of blood T cell repertoires in COVID-19. In the study overall: Samples representing acute and convalescent COVID-19 were sourced from the United States, Italy and Spain. The cDNA or gDNA used as material had been derived from T cells, B-cell-depleted T cells, or PBMCs.

In the original analysis: Researchers report that nucleated cell counts were estimated from reference gene primer amplification. Sequencing was performed with immunoSEQ multiplex PCR; in TCRdb, only in-frame clones are kept and a portion is missing. The V and J calls and clone size come from that table; D and trimming were worked out from the DNA. The sample records 55,000 or so clones, under 85% being singletons. The CDR3 has 15 amino acids. Germline V lookup: CDR1 SGHNT, CDR2 YENEEA. Trimming removed 5 bases at V and 7 bases at J, with 18 bases between. This clonotype was obtained from a man between 60 and 75 years old with acute or convalescent COVID-19. The sequenced sample consisted of peripheral blood. The chain employs TRBV11-3 and TRBJ2-1; D may be TRBD2 (5 bases). As DNA, the CDR3 is TGTGCCAGCAGCCTGGCTAGCACCCAGGCTAATGAGCAGTTCTTC. Protein product: CASSLASTQANEQFF.